The 25 T cell receptor beta chains presented below share a single source sample, sequenced in a study of blood T cell repertoires in COVID-19. The assay was immunoSEQ multiplex PCR, and TCRdb's table has in-frame clones only and misses some. The sample contains about 250,000 clones, around 86% of which appear only once. The specimen was PBMCs or T cells enriched from blood (not recorded which). The receptor source for this set is a man in his late teens or twenties who had recovered from COVID-19.

To note about this clone: Relative to the germline gene, one junction end is altered; a read error may explain this. The V gene is TRBV11-2, the J gene TRBJ1-3; the D is unclear. Germline loops: CDR1 SGHAT, CDR2 FQNNGV. This CDR3 is 14 amino acids long. This CDR3 reads CASSLVVEGNTIYF. The CDR3 nucleotides read TGTGCCAGCAGTTTAGTGGTCGAGGGAAACACCATATATTTT.

The sample holds one count of this clone. The V and J genes are TRBV30 and TRBJ2-7; a possible D gene is TRBD1 (5 bases). The germline V and J ends were trimmed by 2 bases and 6 bases, with 8 bases remaining between them. The CDR3 consists of 11 residues. Germline-derived CDR1 and CDR2 are GTSNPN and SVGIG (reference sequence). The CDR3 bases are TGTGCCTGGAGTTATAGGGGCGAGCAGTACTTC. Protein product: CAWSYRGEQYF.

This clone was recorded a few times. The chain couples TRBV11-2 to TRBJ1-1; a weak D match, TRBD1 (5 bases). The CDR3 is made up of 12 amino acids. V lost 5 bases, J lost 7 bases, and 11 bases lay in between. The germline CDR1 and CDR2 sequences are SGHAT and FQNNGV. As DNA, the CDR3 is TGTGCCAGCAGCCCCAGGGTCGGTGAAGCTTTCTTT. Translation: CASSPRVGEAFF.

The chain uses TRBV29-1 and TRBJ1-3; TRBD1 might be the D (5 bases). Trimming stripped 6 bases from V and 0 bases from J, with 15 bases between. Germline loops: CDR1 SQVTM, CDR2 ANQGSEA. The CDR3 is made up of 15 amino acids. In DNA form, the CDR3 reads TGCAGCGTGGTAGATGACAGCTACTCTGGAAACACCATATATTTT. As protein: CSVVDDSYSGNTIYF. Full variable domain (remainder filled in from reference TRBV29-1 and TRBJ1-3): SAVISQKPSRDICQRGTSLTIQCQVDSQVTMMFWYRQQPGQSLTLIATANQGSEATYESGFVIDKFPISRPNLTFSTLTVSNMSPEDSSIYLCSVVDDSYSGNTIYFGEGSWLTVV.

V is TRBV14 and J is TRBJ2-3; 9 nucleotides align to TRBD2. The germline gives CDR1 SGHDN, CDR2 FVKESK. After removal of 4 bases from V and 2 bases from J, the junction contained 10 bases not matched to a gene. This CDR3 has 17 residues. The CDR3 sequence: CASSPTRLADYTDTQYF. Written as DNA, the CDR3 is TGTGCCAGCAGCCCAACCAGACTAGCGGACTACACAGATACGCAGTATTTT. Full variable domain (outside the CDR3, taken from reference TRBV14 and TRBJ2-3): EAGVTQFPSHSVIEKGQTVTLRCDPISGHDNLYWYRRVMGKEIKFLLHFVKESKQDESGMPNNRFLAERTGGTYSTLKVQPAELEDSGVYFCASSPTRLADYTDTQYFGPGTRLTVL.

The chain carries TRBV5-4 and TRBJ2-7; D possibly corresponds to TRBD1 (6 bases). The CDR3 runs 15 residues. The germline gives CDR1 SGHNT, CDR2 YYREEE (reference sequence). V dropped 1 base and J dropped 3 bases, with 14 bases sitting between them. The CDR3 nucleotides are TGTGCCAGCAGCTTGTACGGTCAGGGGTACTACGAGCAGTACTTC. Encoded protein: CASSLYGQGYYEQYF.

The chain uses TRBV30 and TRBJ2-1, with D unresolved. The CDR3 is 12 residues long. V dropped 5 bases and J dropped 0 bases, with 5 bases sitting between them. Germline values: CDR1 GTSNPN, CDR2 SVGIG (reference sequence). DNA for the CDR3: TGTGCCTGGTCCAGCTCCTACAATGAGCAGTTCTTC. Its protein is CAWSSSYNEQFF.

V and J are TRBV4-1 and TRBJ2-1, with a weak D call TRBD2 (6 bases). Germline-derived CDR1 and CDR2 are MGHRA and YSYEKL. Trimming took 0 bases from V and 3 from J, leaving 12 bases between them. CDR3 length equals 16 residues. The CDR3 loop is CASSQDYPGVYNEQFF. CDR3 in DNA: TGCGCCAGCAGCCAAGATTATCCGGGAGTCTACAATGAGCAGTTCTTC.

V usage is TRBV5-4 and J usage is TRBJ2-1; TRBD2 aligns across 9 bases. CDR3 size: 18 residues. V shed 0 bases, J shed 0 bases, and the junction held 7 bases outside the gene matches. Germline V CDR1 and CDR2: SGHNT, YYREEE (reference sequence). CDR3 in amino acids: CASSLVGAGGSSYNEQFF. As DNA, the CDR3 is TGTGCCAGCAGCTTGGTAGGAGCGGGAGGCAGCTCCTACAATGAGCAGTTCTTC.

The rearrangement joins TRBV19 to TRBJ1-2, with 8 bases fitting TRBD1. Looked up from germline, CDR1 is LNHDA and CDR2 is SQIVND (reference sequence). CDR3 length equals 13 residues. The trim removed 5 bases at V and 8 bases at J, leaving 7 bases unmatched. Written as DNA, the CDR3 is TGTGCCAGTAGTGAGCAGGGGGCAGAGGGCTACACCTTC. This encodes CASSEQGAEGYTF.

The V gene is TRBV25-1, the J gene TRBJ2-7; TRBD2 agrees at 7 bases. The CDR3 has 15 amino acids. CDR1 is MGHDK and CDR2 is SYGVNS in the germline V gene. V lost 1 base, J lost 2 bases, and 5 bases stayed unmatched. The CDR3, as DNA: TGTGCCAGCAGTGAATTGATAAGCGGGGCCTACGAGCAGTACTTC. It specifies CASSELISGAYEQYF.

The rearrangement uses TRBV29-1 and TRBJ2-5; 8 bases fit TRBD2. Trimming removed 3 bases from V and 4 bases from J; junction bases left unmatched: 4. From germline, CDR1 is SQVTM and CDR2 ANQGSEA. CDR3 size: 13 residues. The CDR3 DNA is TGCAGCGTTGAGGTTAGCGGGGCAGAGACCCAGTACTTC. This encodes CSVEVSGAETQYF.

This clone was observed a handful of times. The genes are TRBV7-6 and TRBJ2-5; tentative D call: TRBD2 (7 bases). Germline loops: CDR1 SGHVS, CDR2 FNYEAQ. V was shortened by 5 bases and J by 5 bases, with 18 bases between the two germline ends. CDR3 length: 15 amino acids. The CDR3 sequence: CASSPSGTGGETQYF. The CDR3 DNA sequence: TGTGCCAGCAGCCCGAGCGGGACGGGGGGCGAGACCCAGTACTTC.

The chain carries TRBV11-1 and TRBJ2-7, with D unclear. There are 15 residues in the CDR3. The ends were cut back, 1 base at V and 2 bases at J, with 12 bases in the middle. The germline V gene encodes CDR1 SGHAT and CDR2 FQDESV (reference sequence). The CDR3 region has the DNA TGTGCCAGCAGCTTAGAGTCAAACCCTACCTACGAGCAGTACTTC. As protein: CASSLESNPTYEQYF.

This clone appeared a single time. This sequence joins TRBV14 and TRBJ2-1; D uncertain. Trimming left V 3 bases short and J 0 bases short, with 6 bases between. The CDR3 covers 14 residues. Germline V gene lookup returns CDR1 SGHDN and CDR2 FVKESK. The CDR3 DNA reads TGTGCCAGCAGCCACAAGAGCTCCTACAATGAGCAGTTCTTC. Its protein product is CASSHKSSYNEQFF.

As for this clone: This CDR3 is also generated by other DNA sequences in the sample. The genes are TRBV2 and TRBJ1-1; D unclear. Trimming pared 3 bases from V and 1 base from J, leaving 6 bases between. Looked up from germline, CDR1 is SNHLY and CDR2 is FYNNEI. The CDR3 loop spans 13 amino acids. CDR3 DNA: TGTGCCAGCAGTGACCTAGGGAACACTGAAGCTTTCTTT. It is translated as CASSDLGNTEAFF. The full variable domain, with the rest looked up from reference TRBV2 and TRBJ1-1, is EPEVTQTPSHQVTQMGQEVILRCVPISNHLYFYWYRQILGQKVEFLVSFYNNEISEKSEIFDDQFSVERPDGSNFTLKIRSTKLEDSAMYFCASSDLGNTEAFFGQGTRLTVV.

This clone was counted only a few times. CDR3 nucleotide sequence: TGCGCCAGCAGCCTCGGGGGGGCGGGCACCGGGGAGCTGTTTTTT. It translates to CASSLGGAGTGELFF. The chain carries TRBV10-1 and TRBJ2-2, with 8 bases matching TRBD2. The germline CDR1 and CDR2 sequences are WNHNN and SYGVQD (reference sequence). The CDR3 has 15 residues. V trimming: 6 bases; J trimming: 4 bases; junction bases outside the gene matches: 7.

A few counts support this clone. J is TRBJ1-1 and V is TRBV6-6; no reliable D call. Trimming removed 5 bases at V and 0 bases at J, with 16 bases between. Per germline, CDR1 MNHNY and CDR2 SVGAGI (reference sequence). The CDR3 loop spans 16 amino acids. CDR3 loop: CASSRRGGSMNTEAFF. The CDR3 DNA is TGTGCCAGCAGTCGACGTGGCGGCAGCATGAACACTGAAGCTTTCTTT.

A few counts support this clone. This rearrangement joins TRBV7-8 to TRBJ1-5; 8 bases align to TRBD1. The trim removed 3 bases at V and 7 bases at J, leaving 8 bases unmatched. Germline assignment: CDR1 SGHVS and CDR2 FQNEAQ. The CDR3 length is 15 residues. CDR3 residues: CASSFAVAGGQPQHF. DNA of the CDR3: TGTGCCAGCAGCTTCGCGGTCGCAGGGGGCCAGCCCCAGCATTTT.

The chain carries TRBV27 and TRBJ2-5; no reliable D call. V lost 4 bases to trimming and J lost 4 bases, with 4 bases between them. Germline assignment: CDR1 MNHEY and CDR2 SMNVEV (reference sequence). The CDR3 runs 11 residues. This chain's CDR3 is CASSSGETQYF. The CDR3 DNA follows: TGTGCCAGCAGTTCGGGAGAGACCCAGTACTTC.

This clone was observed a handful of times. The chain employs TRBV12-5 and TRBJ2-5; 10 bases are shared with TRBD2. CDR3 length: 16 amino acids. The ends lost 6 bases at V and 5 bases at J; junction bases unmatched: 12. Germline V gene lookup returns CDR1 LGHNT and CDR2 FRNRAP. In DNA form, the CDR3 reads TGTGCTAGTGGCTTAAACCCGACTAGCGGGCAGGAGACCCAGTACTTC. This gives the protein CASGLNPTSGQETQYF.

The chain couples TRBV5-5 to TRBJ2-7; 7 bases align to TRBD2. CDR3 size: 14 residues. V dropped 0 bases and J dropped 6; count of bases not matched to a gene: 6. The germline V gene encodes CDR1 SGHKS and CDR2 YYEKEE (reference sequence). CDR3 bases: TGTGCCAGCAGCTTGGCGGGAGGCCACATCGAGCAGTACTTC. It specifies CASSLAGGHIEQYF.

The chain combines TRBV15 with TRBJ2-1, with 8 bases lining up with TRBD1. The CDR3 is 15 residues long. From germline, CDR1 is LNHNV and CDR2 YYDKDF (reference sequence). V lost 0 bases to trimming and J lost 10 bases; unmatched junction nucleotides: 8. CDR3: CATSRDRTGGIEQFF. The DNA for the CDR3 is TGTGCCACCAGCAGAGATAGAACAGGGGGTATAGAGCAGTTCTTC.

The rearrangement links TRBV30 to TRBJ2-7; D is unresolved. Germline V gene sequence: CDR1 GTSNPN, CDR2 SVGIG (reference sequence). The CDR3 covers 13 residues. CDR3 sequence reads: CAVCPQRHYEQYF. DNA of the CDR3: TGTGCGGTTTGCCCTCAGAGGCATTACGAGCAGTACTTC.

This rearrangement joins TRBV19 to TRBJ1-1; TRBD1 might be the D (6 bases). V was shortened by 3 bases and J by 3 bases, with 17 bases between the two germline ends. The CDR3 extends over 16 amino acids. Germline values: CDR1 LNHDA, CDR2 SQIVND (reference sequence). CDR3 in amino acids: CASSMGAVEGYTEAFF. The CDR3 DNA reads TGTGCCAGTAGTATGGGGGCAGTAGAGGGGTACACTGAAGCTTTCTTT. Variable domain in full (rest from reference TRBV19 and TRBJ1-1): DGGITQSPKYLFRKEGQNVTLSCEQNLNHDAMYWYRQDPGQGLRLIYYSQIVNDFQKGDIAEGYSVSREKKESFPLTVTSAQKNPTAFYLCASSMGAVEGYTEAFFGQGTRLTVV.